A selection of T cell receptor beta chains follows, all from one sample in a study of radiotherapy plus CTLA-4 blockade in lung cancer. The method was immunoSEQ multiplex PCR; TCRdb's version includes in-frame clones alone and lacks a portion of them. The sample records about 28,000 clones, around three quarters being singletons. This sample comprised peripheral blood, obtained from a patient treated with radiotherapy plus ipilimumab. These receptors were taken from a human donor with non-small cell lung cancer that progressed on radiotherapy plus ipilimumab. CDR3s include the opening cysteine and the closing phenylalanine or tryptophan. The D gene is left open where the match is weak. Expanded clones are given a class, and other clones once, few, many or no size at all.

J gene	clone size	D gene	V gene	CDR3 protein	CDR3 DNA
TRBJ2-5	-	-	TRBV9	CASSPNAGHDQETQYF	TGTGCCAGCAGCCCCAACGCAGGCCACGACCAAGAGACCCAGTACTTC
TRBJ1-2	-	-	TRBV9	CASSLPAAGYTF	TGTGCCAGCAGCCTTCCCGCGGCTGGCTACACCTTC
TRBJ1-1	-	-	TRBV28	CASSFRYRSNTEAFF	TGTGCCAGCAGTTTTCGGTACCGGTCTAACACTGAAGCTTTCTTT
TRBJ1-5	-	-	TRBV28	CAKGGGGNQPQHF	TGTGCCAAGGGGGGGGGTGGCAATCAGCCCCAGCATTTT
TRBJ1-6	-	-	TRBV5-6	CASSTGKTGYNSPLHF	TGTGCCAGCAGCACGGGTAAAACAGGGTACAATTCACCCCTCCACTTT
TRBJ2-1	-	-	TRBV7-6	CASSLVGGLREQFF	TGTGCCAGCAGCTTAGTCGGGGGCTTGCGGGAGCAGTTCTTC
TRBJ1-1	-	TRBD1	TRBV2	CASSKGQGNTEAFF	TGTGCCAGCAGTAAGGGACAGGGGAACACTGAAGCTTTCTTT
TRBJ2-7	once	-	TRBV6-1	CASSEASLGRAEQYF	TGTGCCAGCAGTGAAGCGTCACTAGGAAGAGCCGAGCAGTACTTC
TRBJ2-7	-	TRBD2	TRBV13	CASSPGLAGNEQYF	TGTGCCAGCAGCCCTGGACTAGCGGGAAACGAGCAGTACTTC
TRBJ1-1	-	TRBD1	TRBV6-6	CASSYQGGTEAFF	TGTGCCAGCAGTTACCAGGGGGGGACTGAAGCTTTCTTT
TRBJ2-7	few	-	TRBV7-2	CASSLDSTYEQYF	TGTGCCAGCAGCCTAGACAGTACCTACGAGCAGTACTTC
TRBJ1-3	-	-	TRBV6-6	CASSYPNGNTIYF	TGTGCCAGCAGTTACCCCAACGGAAACACCATATATTTT
TRBJ2-7	-	TRBD1	TRBV7-2	CASSSGTGKAKPPYEQYF	TGTGCCAGCAGCTCCGGGACAGGGAAGGCGAAGCCCCCTTACGAGCAGTACTTC
TRBJ2-7	-	-	TRBV5-1	CASSLKVDSYEQYF	TGCGCCAGCAGCTTGAAGGTTGACTCCTACGAGCAGTACTTC
TRBJ2-7	-	-	TRBV5-1	CASSLGAGPSYEQYF	TGCGCCAGCAGCTTGGGGGCAGGTCCCAGCTACGAGCAGTACTTC
TRBJ2-7	-	-	TRBV7-9	CASSLAREQYF	TGTGCCAGCAGCTTAGCGCGGGAGCAGTACTTC
TRBJ2-6	-	-	TRBV7-2	CASSFLLGSGANVLTF	TGTGCCAGCAGCTTCTTACTGGGCTCTGGGGCCAACGTCCTGACTTTC
TRBJ2-1	-	-	TRBV25-1	CASNGGEQFF	TGTGCCAGCAACGGCGGTGAGCAGTTCTTC
TRBJ1-3	-	-	TRBV4-1	CASSQGLGSGNTIYF	TGCGCCAGCAGCCAAGGGCTGGGCTCTGGAAACACCATATATTTT
TRBJ1-4	-	-	TRBV30	CAWGTEKLFF	TGTGCCTGGGGGACGGAAAAACTGTTTTTT
TRBJ1-2	-	-	TRBV11-2	CASSFRPRDGYTF	TGTGCCAGCAGCTTCCGTCCACGGGATGGCTACACCTTC
TRBJ1-1	-	-	TRBV25-1	CASGIGGEAFF	TGTGCCAGCGGGATCGGAGGGGAAGCTTTCTTT
TRBJ2-5	-	TRBD2	TRBV9	CASSGGGGQETQYF	TGTGCCAGCAGCGGCGGGGGGGGGCAAGAGACCCAGTACTTC
TRBJ2-5	-	-	TRBV27	CASSLGRRETQYF	TGTGCCAGCAGTTTAGGTCGTAGAGAGACCCAGTACTTC
TRBJ2-7	-	TRBD1	TRBV11-1	CASSVGQGSYEQYF	TGTGCCAGCAGCGTTGGACAGGGCTCCTACGAGCAGTACTTC
TRBJ1-1	once	TRBD1	TRBV5-5	CASSLDRGNTEAFF	TGTGCCAGCAGCTTGGACAGGGGGAACACTGAAGCTTTCTTT
TRBJ2-2	-	TRBD1	TRBV5-1	CASSPGQGATGELFF	TGCGCCAGCAGTCCGGGACAGGGGGCAACCGGGGAGCTGTTTTTT
TRBJ1-5	-	TRBD1	TRBV30	CAWGPGTGPQPQHF	TGTGCCTGGGGTCCCGGGACAGGGCCTCAGCCCCAGCATTTT
TRBJ2-3	-	-	TRBV29-1	CSVLSRSTDTQYF	TGCAGCGTTCTTAGCCGGAGCACAGATACGCAGTATTTT
TRBJ1-3	once	-	TRBV19	CASSMSGPISGNTIYF	TGTGCCAGTAGTATGTCGGGTCCGATCTCTGGAAACACCATATATTTT